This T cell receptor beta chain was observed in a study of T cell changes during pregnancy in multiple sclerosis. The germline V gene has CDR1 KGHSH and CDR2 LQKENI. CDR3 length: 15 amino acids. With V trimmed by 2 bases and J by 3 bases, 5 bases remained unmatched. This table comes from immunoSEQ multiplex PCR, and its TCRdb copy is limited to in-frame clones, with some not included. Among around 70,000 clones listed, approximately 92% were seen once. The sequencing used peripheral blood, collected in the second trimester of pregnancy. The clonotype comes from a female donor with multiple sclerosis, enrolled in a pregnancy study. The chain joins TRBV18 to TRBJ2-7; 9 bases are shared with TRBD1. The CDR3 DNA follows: TGTGCCAGCTCACCAGGGACAGGGCTCAACTACGAGCAGTACTTC. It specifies CASSPGTGLNYEQYF.